The rows below give T cell receptor beta chains drawn from one sample of a study of blood T cell repertoires in COVID-19. Data came from immunoSEQ multiplex PCR; TCRdb stores just in-frame clones and leaves some out. This sample has about 63,000 clones, with around 74% found just once. The sequenced sample was peripheral blood. These receptors came from a woman older than 75 with acute or convalescent COVID-19. CDR3s include the opening cysteine and the closing phenylalanine or tryptophan. The order of the fields is J gene, clone size, D gene, V gene, CDR3 protein, CDR3 DNA. The D gene is left open where the match is weak. Only some rows state a clone size, as once, few, many or a class for expanded clones.

TRBJ1-6	once	TRBD1	TRBV30	CAWSVQGASGQNF	TGTGCCTGGAGTGTACAGGGGGCCTCAGGCCAAAACTTT
TRBJ1-2	-	-	TRBV29-1	CSVEDRGIGYTF	TGCAGCGTTGAAGATCGAGGGATAGGCTACACCTTC
TRBJ2-1	-	TRBD2	TRBV6-2/TRBV6-3	CASSKASGTYNEQFF	TGTGCCAGCAGTAAGGCTAGCGGTACCTACAATGAGCAGTTCTTC
TRBJ2-1	-	TRBD1	TRBV19	CASRDRGGYNEQFF	TGTGCCAGTAGGGACAGGGGGGGGTACAATGAGCAGTTCTTC
TRBJ2-7	-	-	TRBV10-3	CAISYRVVDSEQYF	TGTGCCATCAGTTACAGGGTCGTCGACTCCGAGCAGTACTTC
TRBJ2-3	-	-	TRBV19	CASSQQGTSTDTQYF	TGTGCCAGTAGTCAACAGGGTACGAGCACAGATACGCAGTATTTT
TRBJ1-2	-	-	TRBV11-2	CASSLNGQTGYTF	TGTGCCAGCAGCTTAAACGGACAGACTGGCTACACCTTC
TRBJ1-2	-	-	TRBV5-1	CASSTRGLGGYTF	TGCGCCAGCAGCACCAGGGGCTTGGGTGGCTACACCTTC
TRBJ1-1	few	-	TRBV27	CASSLYNRGGEPTEAFF	TGTGCCAGCAGTTTATATAATCGGGGAGGGGAGCCCACTGAAGCTTTCTTT
TRBJ2-1	-	-	TRBV24-1	CATSDSNEQFF	TGTGCCACCAGTGATTCTAATGAGCAGTTCTTC
TRBJ2-7	once	TRBD2	TRBV11-2	CASRRGLAFYEQYF	TGTGCCAGCAGACGGGGACTAGCGTTCTACGAGCAGTACTTC
TRBJ1-6	few	TRBD1	TRBV4-2	CASSQAWSGGTPLHF	TGTGCCAGCAGCCAAGCTTGGTCAGGGGGAACACCCCTCCACTTT
TRBJ2-2	-	TRBD2	TRBV4-2	CASSQPGLVDTGELFF	TGTGCCAGCAGCCAACCAGGACTAGTGGACACCGGGGAGCTGTTTTTT
TRBJ2-1	-	TRBD2	TRBV7-3	CASSRQLAGSYNEQFF	TGTGCCAGCAGCCGCCAATTAGCGGGCTCCTACAATGAGCAGTTCTTC
TRBJ1-1	once	TRBD1	TRBV19	CASNDRGGTEAFF	TGTGCCAGTAACGACAGGGGTGGCACTGAAGCTTTCTTT
TRBJ2-6	once	-	TRBV28	CASSLPSGTGANVLTF	TGTGCCAGCAGTTTACCCTCAGGTACCGGGGCCAACGTCCTGACTTTC
TRBJ2-3	-	-	TRBV30	CAWSYRADTQYF	TGTGCCTGGAGCTACAGGGCAGATACGCAGTATTTT
TRBJ1-2	-	-	TRBV4-1	CASSQVGTGIGGYTF	TGCGCCAGCAGCCAAGTCGGCACAGGGATAGGAGGCTACACCTTC
TRBJ1-5	-	TRBD1	TRBV7-9	CASSTGVNQPQHF	TGTGCCAGCAGCACAGGGGTAAATCAGCCCCAGCATTTT
TRBJ2-3	-	-	TRBV9	CASSPLTTSTDTQYF	TGTGCCAGCAGCCCCCTCACCACTAGCACAGATACGCAGTATTTT
TRBJ2-3	-	-	TRBV11-3	CASSLEQNTDTQYF	TGTGCCAGCAGCTTAGAGCAGAACACAGATACGCAGTATTTT
TRBJ2-7	-	-	TRBV7-9	CASSRLGLTSYEQYF	TGTGCCAGCAGCCGTCTCGGACTGACCTCCTACGAGCAGTACTTC
TRBJ2-1	-	TRBD2	TRBV15	CATSQGLAGGGNEQFF	TGTGCCACCAGCCAAGGACTAGCGGGAGGAGGGAATGAGCAGTTCTTC
TRBJ1-1	few	-	TRBV19	CASIPWGGEGTEAFF	TGTGCCAGCATCCCGTGGGGGGGAGAGGGCACTGAAGCTTTCTTT
TRBJ2-5	-	TRBD1	TRBV7-2	CASSRPGTGMETQYF	TGTGCCAGCAGCCGTCCCGGGACAGGGATGGAGACCCAGTACTTC
TRBJ2-1	once	-	TRBV7-2	CASSFIADAYNEQFF	TGTGCCAGCAGCTTTATAGCCGACGCCTACAATGAGCAGTTCTTC
TRBJ2-2	-	TRBD2	TRBV27	CASSPARGDTGELFF	TGTGCCAGCAGTCCCGCCCGGGGGGACACCGGGGAGCTGTTTTTT
TRBJ2-7	-	TRBD1	TRBV25-1	CASRRRTGPYEQYF	TGTGCCAGCAGGAGGAGGACAGGACCCTACGAGCAGTACTTC
TRBJ1-5	-	-	TRBV27	CASSLDQGGNQPQHF	TGTGCCAGCAGTCTGGATCAAGGGGGCAATCAGCCCCAGCATTTT
TRBJ1-6	-	-	TRBV3-1/TRBV3-2	CASSQARGSPLHF	TGTGCCAGCAGCCAAGCCAGGGGATCACCCCTCCACTTT
TRBJ2-4	-	TRBD2	TRBV13	CASSSTGTSGSLAKNIQYF	TGTGCCAGCAGCTCGACCGGGACTAGCGGTTCATTAGCCAAAAACATTCAGTACTTC
TRBJ2-2	-	TRBD1	TRBV5-1	CASSTDRVNTGELFF	TGCGCCAGCAGCACCGACAGGGTTAACACCGGGGAGCTGTTTTTT
TRBJ2-7	-	-	TRBV10-1	CASSRDQSSYEQYF	TGCGCCAGCAGCCGGGATCAGAGCTCCTACGAGCAGTACTTC
TRBJ1-2	few	TRBD1	TRBV2	CASSVRTGGRASYGYTF	TGTGCCAGCAGTGTTAGGACAGGGGGAAGAGCTAGCTATGGCTACACCTTC
TRBJ1-1	-	-	TRBV9	CASSVAPLRNTEAFF	TGTGCCAGCAGCGTAGCGCCCCTGCGGAACACTGAAGCTTTCTTT
TRBJ2-1	once	TRBD1	TRBV12-5	CASGLGQGGNNEQFF	TGTGCTAGTGGTTTGGGACAGGGGGGAAACAATGAGCAGTTCTTC
TRBJ2-7	-	-	TRBV23-1	CASSRGYEQYF	TGCGCCAGCAGTCGCGGATACGAGCAGTACTTC
TRBJ2-7	-	TRBD1	TRBV7-6	CASSRDRGIGWQYF	TGTGCCAGCAGCCGGGACAGGGGGATTGGGTGGCAGTACTTC
TRBJ2-7	-	TRBD1	TRBV12-3/TRBV12-4	CASSTGTGGAQYF	TGTGCCAGCAGCACCGGGACAGGGGGCGCGCAGTACTTC
TRBJ2-1	-	-	TRBV12-3/TRBV12-4	CASSFNPDNEQFF	TGTGCCAGCAGTTTTAATCCAGACAATGAGCAGTTCTTC
TRBJ2-6	-	-	TRBV4-3	CASSPLGPPSGANVLTF	TGCGCCAGCAGCCCCTTGGGCCCTCCCTCTGGGGCCAACGTCCTGACTTTC